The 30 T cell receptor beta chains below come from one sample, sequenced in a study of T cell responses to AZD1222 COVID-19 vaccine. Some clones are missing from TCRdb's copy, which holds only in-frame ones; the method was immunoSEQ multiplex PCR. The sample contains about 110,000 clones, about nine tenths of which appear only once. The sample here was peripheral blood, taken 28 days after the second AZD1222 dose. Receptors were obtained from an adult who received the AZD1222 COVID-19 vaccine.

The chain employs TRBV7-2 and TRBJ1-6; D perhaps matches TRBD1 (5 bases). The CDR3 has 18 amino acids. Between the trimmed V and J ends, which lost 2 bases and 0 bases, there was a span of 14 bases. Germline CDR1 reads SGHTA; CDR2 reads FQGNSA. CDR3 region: CASSLKGRTSSYNSPLHF. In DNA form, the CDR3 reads TGTGCCAGCAGCTTAAAGGGGAGGACTTCCTCCTATAATTCACCCCTCCACTTT.

This chain's CDR3 is CASSFFAGPYNEQFF. As DNA, the CDR3 is TGTGCCAGCAGCTTCTTCGCGGGGCCCTACAATGAGCAGTTCTTC. The chain has TRBV7-9 and TRBJ2-1; the D gene is possibly TRBD2 (6 bases). The germline V gene encodes CDR1 SEHNR and CDR2 FQNEAQ (reference sequence). This CDR3 has 15 residues. V was pared by 3 bases and J by 2 bases, with 11 bases between.

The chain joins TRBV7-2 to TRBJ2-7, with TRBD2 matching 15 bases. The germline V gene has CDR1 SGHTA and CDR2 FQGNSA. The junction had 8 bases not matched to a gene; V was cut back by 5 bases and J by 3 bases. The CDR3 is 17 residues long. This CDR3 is CASSPAPGLAGGYEQYF. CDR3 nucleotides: TGTGCCAGCAGCCCGGCTCCGGGACTAGCGGGAGGCTACGAGCAGTACTTC.

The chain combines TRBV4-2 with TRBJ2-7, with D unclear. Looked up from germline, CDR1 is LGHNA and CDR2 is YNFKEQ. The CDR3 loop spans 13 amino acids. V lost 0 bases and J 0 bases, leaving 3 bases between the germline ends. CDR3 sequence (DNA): TGTGCCAGCAGCCAAGAGAGCTCCTACGAGCAGTACTTC. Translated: CASSQESSYEQYF.

In DNA form, the CDR3 reads TGTGCCAGTACCCCGACAGGGGTGGCTGGCTACACCTTC. It encodes CASTPTGVAGYTF. The J gene is TRBJ1-2, the V gene TRBV19; 8 bases align to TRBD1. This CDR3 is 13 amino acids long. The V and J ends lost 7 bases and 7 bases, in that order; junction bases with no gene match: 8. CDR1 is LNHDA, CDR2 SQIVND, per germline (reference sequence).

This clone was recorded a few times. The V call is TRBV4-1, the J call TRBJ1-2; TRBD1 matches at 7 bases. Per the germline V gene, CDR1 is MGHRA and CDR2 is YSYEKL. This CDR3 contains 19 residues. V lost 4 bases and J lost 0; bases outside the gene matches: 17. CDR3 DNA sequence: TGCGCCAGCAGCCCCCCGGGGGGACAGCGTAAATTCGCTAACTATGGCTACACCTTC. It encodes CASSPPGGQRKFANYGYTF.

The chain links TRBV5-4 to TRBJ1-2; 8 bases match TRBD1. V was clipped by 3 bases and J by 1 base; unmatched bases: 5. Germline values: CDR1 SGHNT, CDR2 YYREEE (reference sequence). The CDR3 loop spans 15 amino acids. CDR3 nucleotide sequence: TGTGCCAGCAGCTCCGGACAGGGTAATAACTATGGCTACACCTTC. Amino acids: CASSSGQGNNYGYTF.

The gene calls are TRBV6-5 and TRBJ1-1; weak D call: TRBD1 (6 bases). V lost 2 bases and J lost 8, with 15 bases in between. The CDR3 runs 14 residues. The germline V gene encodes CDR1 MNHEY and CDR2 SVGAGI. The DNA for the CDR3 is TGTGCCAGCAGTTACCCTTCGGACAGAACGGAAGCTTTCTTT. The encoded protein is CASSYPSDRTEAFF.

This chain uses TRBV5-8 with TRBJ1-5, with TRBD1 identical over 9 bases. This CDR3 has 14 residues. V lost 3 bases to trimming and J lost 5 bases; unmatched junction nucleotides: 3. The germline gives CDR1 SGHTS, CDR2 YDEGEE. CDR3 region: CASSSRQGDQPQHF. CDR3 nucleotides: TGTGCCAGCAGCTCCCGACAGGGGGATCAGCCCCAGCATTTT.

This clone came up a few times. The CDR3 loop reads CATGQGALAGTGELFF. The CDR3 coding sequence is TGTGCCACCGGACAGGGGGCGTTAGCGGGGACCGGGGAGCTGTTTTTT. This rearrangement joins TRBV7-9 to TRBJ2-2, with 11 bases lining up with TRBD1. Germline assignment: CDR1 SEHNR and CDR2 FQNEAQ (reference sequence). V lost 10 bases, J lost 5 bases, and 12 bases stayed unmatched. The CDR3 totals 16 residues.

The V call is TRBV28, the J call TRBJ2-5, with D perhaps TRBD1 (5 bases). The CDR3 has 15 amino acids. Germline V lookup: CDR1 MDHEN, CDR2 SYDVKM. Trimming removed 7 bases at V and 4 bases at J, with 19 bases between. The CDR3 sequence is CASTLGQVDGETQYF. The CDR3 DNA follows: TGTGCCAGCACCCTGGGGCAGGTGGATGGAGAGACCCAGTACTTC.

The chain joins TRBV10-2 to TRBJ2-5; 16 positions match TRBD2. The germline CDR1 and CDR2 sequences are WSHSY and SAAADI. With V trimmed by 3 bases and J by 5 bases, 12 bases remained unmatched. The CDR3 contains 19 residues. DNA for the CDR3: TGCGCCAGCAGTGACACTGGGACTAGCGGGGGGGCCCCCGGGGAGACCCAGTACTTC. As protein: CASSDTGTSGGAPGETQYF.

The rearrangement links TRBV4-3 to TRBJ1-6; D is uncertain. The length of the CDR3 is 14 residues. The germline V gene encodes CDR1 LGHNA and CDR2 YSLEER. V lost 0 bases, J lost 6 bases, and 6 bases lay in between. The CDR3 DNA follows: TGCGCCAGCAGCCAAGAACTGATTAATTCACCCCTCCACTTT. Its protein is CASSQELINSPLHF.

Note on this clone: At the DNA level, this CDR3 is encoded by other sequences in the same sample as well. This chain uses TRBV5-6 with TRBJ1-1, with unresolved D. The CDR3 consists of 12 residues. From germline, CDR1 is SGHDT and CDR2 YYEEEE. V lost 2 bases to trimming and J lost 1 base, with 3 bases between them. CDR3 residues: CASSLPNTEAFF. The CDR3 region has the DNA TGTGCCAGCAGCTTACCGAACACTGAAGCTTTCTTT.

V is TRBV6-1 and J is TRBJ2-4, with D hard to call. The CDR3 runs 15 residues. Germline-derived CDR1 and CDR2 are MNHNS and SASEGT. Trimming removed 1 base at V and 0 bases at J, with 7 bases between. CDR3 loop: CASSEVWGAKNIQYF. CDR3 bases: TGTGCCAGCAGTGAAGTCTGGGGAGCCAAAAACATTCAGTACTTC.

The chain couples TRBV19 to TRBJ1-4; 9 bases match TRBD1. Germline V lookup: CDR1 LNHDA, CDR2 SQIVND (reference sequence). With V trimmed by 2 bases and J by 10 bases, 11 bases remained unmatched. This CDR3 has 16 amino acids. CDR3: CASSILQGAGMGKLFF. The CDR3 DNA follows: TGTGCCAGTAGTATACTACAGGGGGCCGGGATGGGAAAACTGTTTTTT.

The CDR3 is CASKKHRGRHEQYF. For the CDR3, the DNA is TGCGCCAGCAAAAAGCACAGGGGGCGTCACGAGCAGTACTTC. The chain joins TRBV10-1 to TRBJ2-7; 9 nucleotides line up with TRBD1. The trim removed 7 bases at V and 5 bases at J, leaving 9 bases unmatched. Germline lookup yields CDR1 WNHNN and CDR2 SYGVQD (reference sequence). The CDR3 is made up of 14 amino acids.

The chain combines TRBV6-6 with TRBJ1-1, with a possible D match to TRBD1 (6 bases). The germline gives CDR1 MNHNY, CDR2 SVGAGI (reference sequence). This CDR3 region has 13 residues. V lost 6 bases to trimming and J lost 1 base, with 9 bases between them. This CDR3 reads CASSQGRNTEAFF. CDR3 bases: TGTGCCAGCAGCCAGGGGAGGAACACTGAAGCTTTCTTT.

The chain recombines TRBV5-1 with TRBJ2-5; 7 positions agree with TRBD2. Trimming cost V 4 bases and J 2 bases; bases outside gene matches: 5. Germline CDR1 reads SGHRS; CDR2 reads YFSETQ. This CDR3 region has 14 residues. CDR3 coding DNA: TGCGCCAGCAGCACCGGGACTAATCAAGAGACCCAGTACTTC. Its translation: CASSTGTNQETQYF.

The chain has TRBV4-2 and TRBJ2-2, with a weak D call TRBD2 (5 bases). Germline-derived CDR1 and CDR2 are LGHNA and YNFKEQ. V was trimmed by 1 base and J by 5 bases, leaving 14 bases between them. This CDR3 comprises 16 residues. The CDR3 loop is CASSQVGTGSTGELFF. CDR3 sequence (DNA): TGTGCCAGCAGCCAAGTTGGTACGGGAAGTACCGGGGAGCTGTTTTTT.

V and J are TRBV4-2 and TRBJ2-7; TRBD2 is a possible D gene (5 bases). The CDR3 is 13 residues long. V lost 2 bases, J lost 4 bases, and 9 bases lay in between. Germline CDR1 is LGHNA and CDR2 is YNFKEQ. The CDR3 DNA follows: TGTGCCAGCAGCCAACTTGGACTGTACGAGCAGTACTTC. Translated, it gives CASSQLGLYEQYF.

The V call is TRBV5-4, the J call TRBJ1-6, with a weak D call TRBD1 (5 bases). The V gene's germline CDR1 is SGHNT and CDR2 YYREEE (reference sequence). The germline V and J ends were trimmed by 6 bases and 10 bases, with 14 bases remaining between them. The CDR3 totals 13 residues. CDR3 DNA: TGTGCCAGCAAGTCCCAGGGAGGGTCACCCCTCCACTTT. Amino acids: CASKSQGGSPLHF.

DNA of the CDR3: TGTGCCAGCTCACCTAGCGGGGGGGCCGTCAATGAGCAGTTCTTC. The encoded protein is CASSPSGGAVNEQFF. The chain is built from TRBV18 and TRBJ2-1; 11 nucleotides line up with TRBD2. Germline CDR1 and CDR2: KGHSH and LQKENI. With 3 bases clipped from V and 6 bases from J, the junction kept 4 bases outside the gene matches. The CDR3 extends over 15 amino acids. Together with reference TRBV18 and TRBJ2-1, the CDR3 gives the full variable domain: NAGVMQNPRHLVRRRGQEARLRCSPMKGHSHVYWYRQLPEEGLKFMVYLQKENIIDESGMPKERFSAEFPKEGPSILRIQQVVRGDSAAYFCASSPSGGAVNEQFFGPGTRLTVL.

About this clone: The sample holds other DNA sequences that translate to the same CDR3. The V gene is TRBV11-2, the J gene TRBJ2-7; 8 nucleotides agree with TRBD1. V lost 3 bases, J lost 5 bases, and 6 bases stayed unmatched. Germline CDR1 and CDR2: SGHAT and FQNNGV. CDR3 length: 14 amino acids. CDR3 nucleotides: TGTGCCAGCAGCTTGGGGACAGGTGTCCACGAGCAGTACTTC. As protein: CASSLGTGVHEQYF. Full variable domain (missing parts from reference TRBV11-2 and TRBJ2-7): EAGVAQSPRYKIIEKRQSVAFWCNPISGHATLYWYQQILGQGPKLLIQFQNNGVVDDSQLPKDRFSAERLKGVDSTLKIQPAKLEDSAVYLCASSLGTGVHEQYFGPGTRLTVT.

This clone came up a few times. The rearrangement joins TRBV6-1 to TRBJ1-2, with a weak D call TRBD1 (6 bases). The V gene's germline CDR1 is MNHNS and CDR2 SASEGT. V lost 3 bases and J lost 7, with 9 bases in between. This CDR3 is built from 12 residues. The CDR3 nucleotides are TGTGCCAGCAGTGATAGGGGGTTTGGCTACACCTTC. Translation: CASSDRGFGYTF.

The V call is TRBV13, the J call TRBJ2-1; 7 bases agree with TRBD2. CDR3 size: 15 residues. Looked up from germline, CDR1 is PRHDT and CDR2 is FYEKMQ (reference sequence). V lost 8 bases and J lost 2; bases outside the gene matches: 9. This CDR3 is CASSRRSGAYNEQFF. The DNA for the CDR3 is TGTGCCAGCTCGAGGCGGAGCGGGGCCTACAATGAGCAGTTCTTC.

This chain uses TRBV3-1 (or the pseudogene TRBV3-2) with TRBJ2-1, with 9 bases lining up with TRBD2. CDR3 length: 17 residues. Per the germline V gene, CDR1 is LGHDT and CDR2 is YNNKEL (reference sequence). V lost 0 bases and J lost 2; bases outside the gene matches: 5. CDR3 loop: CASSQDDSGGTYNEQFF. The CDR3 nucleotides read TGTGCCAGCAGCCAAGATGATAGCGGGGGAACCTACAATGAGCAGTTCTTC.

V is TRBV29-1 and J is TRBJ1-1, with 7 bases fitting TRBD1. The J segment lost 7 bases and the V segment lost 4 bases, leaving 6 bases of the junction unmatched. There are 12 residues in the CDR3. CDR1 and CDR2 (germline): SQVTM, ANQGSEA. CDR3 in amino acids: CSVGQGRSEAFF. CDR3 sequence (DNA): TGCAGCGTTGGACAGGGACGGAGTGAAGCTTTCTTT.

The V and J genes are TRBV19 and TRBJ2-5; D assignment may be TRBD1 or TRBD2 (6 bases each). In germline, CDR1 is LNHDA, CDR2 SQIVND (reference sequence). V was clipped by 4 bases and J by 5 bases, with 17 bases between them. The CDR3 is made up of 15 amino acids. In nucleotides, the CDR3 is TGTGCCAGTAGTACGCGGGACATGGCCCAGGAGACCCAGTACTTC. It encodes CASSTRDMAQETQYF. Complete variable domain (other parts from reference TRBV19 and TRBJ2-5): DGGITQSPKYLFRKEGQNVTLSCEQNLNHDAMYWYRQDPGQGLRLIYYSQIVNDFQKGDIAEGYSVSREKKESFPLTVTSAQKNPTAFYLCASSTRDMAQETQYFGPGTRLLVL.

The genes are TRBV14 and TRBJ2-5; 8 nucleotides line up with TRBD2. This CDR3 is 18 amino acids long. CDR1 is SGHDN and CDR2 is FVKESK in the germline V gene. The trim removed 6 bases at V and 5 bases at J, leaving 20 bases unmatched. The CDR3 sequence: CASREVAGRAPRVETQYF. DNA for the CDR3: TGTGCCAGCAGGGAAGTAGCGGGACGGGCCCCCAGGGTTGAGACCCAGTACTTC.